Below are 18 T cell receptor beta chains sequenced from a single sample in a study of T cell repertoires in cytomegalovirus infection (dated by TCRdb to about 2019). These receptors are not linked to any known antigen. The treatment or condition label, read with the paper, signifies: in vitro stimulation with specific CMV peptide epitopes to enrich CMV-specific T cells. The reads were generated on an Illumina HiSeq 1500. TCRdb applied fastp at Q25 and MiXCR to the public reads, then kept only in-frame beta chains. Each record represents a unique CDR3 protein, reported with the most common genes and DNA among its rows. This sample has about 900,000 distinct CDR3 sequences in its table, and roughly a third of those were observed once. The ten largest account for 13% of the sample. Material: cultured CD8+ T cells from PBMCs, obtained from culture after CMV antigen stimulation. The receptors originated from a human donor in good health (CMV status not recorded). Some clones in this sample may be carry-over from other donors' samples.

This chain links TRBV19 with TRBJ1-1; 8 bases align to TRBD1. V was pared by 5 bases and J by 6 bases, with 17 bases of the junction left unmatched. The CDR3 has 17 residues. Germline values: CDR1 LNHDA, CDR2 SQIVND (reference sequence). Here the CDR3 DNA reads TGTGCCAGTAGTCCCCATCCGACGGGCAGGGGGCTTCCTGAAGCTTTCTTT. Translated, it gives CASSPHPTGRGLPEAFF.

In its sample, this clonotype was seen many times. This chain connects TRBV7-8 to TRBJ2-3; the match to TRBD2 covers 12 bases. V gave up 5 bases and J gave up 2 bases; unmatched junction bases: 5. CDR3 length: 16 amino acids. Germline values: CDR1 SGHVS, CDR2 FQNEAQ. CDR3 protein: CASSLLAGGSTDTQYF. The CDR3 DNA follows: TGTGCCAGCAGCCTACTAGCGGGGGGTTCCACAGATACGCAGTATTTT.

This clonotype has at least ten counts. J is TRBJ2-3 and V is TRBV7-8, with 11 bases matching TRBD2. CDR1 and CDR2 from the germline V gene are SGHVS and FQNEAQ. The CDR3 is 16 amino acids. J was trimmed by 5 bases and V by 5 bases; bases with no gene match: 9. This chain's CDR3 is CASSHTSGGTIDTQYF. The CDR3 DNA reads TGTGCCAGCAGCCATACTAGCGGGGGAACGATAGATACGCAGTATTTT.

This chain joins TRBV6-6 and TRBJ1-5, with D possibly being TRBD1 (5 bases). Trimming cost V 5 bases and J 5 bases, with 13 bases left between them. CDR3 length equals 14 residues. Per germline, CDR1 MNHNY and CDR2 SVGAGI (reference sequence). The CDR3, as DNA: TGTGCCAGCAGTGCGAAGGGACTTTATCAGCCCCAGCATTTT. Amino acids: CASSAKGLYQPQHF.

The rearrangement joins TRBV4-1 to TRBJ2-1; 8 bases are a match to TRBD2. The CDR3 spans 15 residues. Germline CDR1 reads MGHRA; CDR2 reads YSYEKL. J was trimmed by 7 bases and V by 5 bases; bases with no gene match: 10. The CDR3 sequence is CASSYPRAGVNEQFF. The CDR3 coding sequence is TGCGCCAGCAGCTACCCCCGAGCGGGGGTTAATGAGCAGTTCTTC.

The chain links TRBV4-1 to TRBJ1-4; TRBD1 matches 11 bases. Germline-derived CDR1 and CDR2 are MGHRA and YSYEKL. The CDR3 consists of 16 residues. J gave up 7 bases and V 4 bases, and 8 bases lay outside the gene matches. Here the CDR3 reads CASSLPDRGQVEKLFF. CDR3 nucleotide sequence: TGCGCCAGCAGCCTTCCGGACAGGGGGCAGGTTGAAAAACTGTTTTTT.

This chain connects TRBV7-6 to TRBJ2-5, with 15 bases aligning to TRBD2. Trimming took 5 bases from V and 4 from J; bases not matched to a gene: 11. The CDR3 sequence is 18 residues long. Germline V gene lookup returns CDR1 SGHVS and CDR2 FNYEAQ. CDR3 bases: TGTGCCAGCAGCAAGCGGACTAGCGGGGGGGCAGGTGGAGAGACCCAGTACTTC. Translating gives CASSKRTSGGAGGETQYF.

This clonotype was observed a handful of times. The chain uses TRBV24-1 and TRBJ2-3; D gene uncertain. Deletions cut 4 bases from V and 3 bases from J, with 13 bases between. Germline V lookup: CDR1 KGHDR, CDR2 SFDVKD. The CDR3 has 15 residues. CDR3 bases: TGTGCCACCAGTGAGCCAGGATTGCGGACAGATACGCAGTATTTT. Encoded protein: CATSEPGLRTDTQYF.

This clonotype was observed at least ten times. The rearrangement uses TRBV7-2 and TRBJ2-5, with 12 bases identical to TRBD2. This CDR3 has 16 residues. V lost 1 base to trimming and J lost 4 bases; unmatched junction nucleotides: 4. Germline V gives CDR1 SGHTA, CDR2 FQGNSA. CDR3 nucleotide sequence: TGTGCCAGCAGCTTAGAACTAGCGGGGGGCGGAGAGACCCAGTACTTC. Translating gives CASSLELAGGGETQYF.

There are many counts of this clonotype. The chain carries TRBV20-1 and TRBJ2-5; 13 nucleotides line up with TRBD2. The V and J ends lost 0 bases and 5 bases, in that order; junction bases with no gene match: 12. The CDR3 runs 18 residues. Germline V gives CDR1 DFQATT, CDR2 SNEGSKA (reference sequence). The CDR3 region has the DNA TGCAGTGCTAGAGATAAAAAACTAGCGGGGGGGCCGGGGGAGACCCAGTACTTC. Its protein product is CSARDKKLAGGPGETQYF.

This clonotype has just a few counts. V and J are TRBV12-3 or TRBV12-4 and TRBJ2-7; D ambiguous. The CDR3 is 15 residues long. The ends were cut back, 2 bases at V and 3 bases at J, with 14 bases in the middle. The CDR3 loop is CASSLFETGYYEQYF. The CDR3 nucleotides read TGTGCCAGCAGTTTATTCGAGACGGGTTACTACGAGCAGTACTTC.

The chain has TRBV7-9 and TRBJ1-4; TRBD1 matches at 8 bases. The junction had 8 bases not matched to a gene; V was cut back by 4 bases and J by 7 bases. Germline V gene sequence: CDR1 SEHNR, CDR2 FQNEAQ (reference sequence). This CDR3 spans 15 amino acids. The CDR3 nucleotides are TGTGCCAGCAGCTCCCCCCGGACAGGGATTGAAAAACTGTTTTTT. Protein: CASSSPRTGIEKLFF.

Many counts were recorded for this clonotype. The gene calls are TRBV7-9 and TRBJ2-3, with 13 positions matching TRBD2. The germline CDR1 and CDR2 sequences are SEHNR and FQNEAQ (reference sequence). This CDR3 region has 16 residues. After removal of 5 bases from V and 2 bases from J, the junction contained 4 bases not matched to a gene. CDR3 DNA: TGTGCCAGCAGCCCGGGACTAGCGGGGTCCACAGATACGCAGTATTTT. This sequence encodes CASSPGLAGSTDTQYF.

This clonotype was observed a few times. The chain has TRBV19 and TRBJ1-2, with D possibly TRBD1 on 5 matching bases. V lost 8 bases, J lost 8 bases, and 12 bases lay in between. There are 11 residues in the CDR3. Germline V gives CDR1 LNHDA, CDR2 SQIVND (reference sequence). CDR3 bases: TGTGCCAGTTTCCAGGGTGGAGGCTACACCTTC. Its translation: CASFQGGGYTF.

V and J are TRBV7-2 and TRBJ2-7, with D possibly called TRBD1 or TRBD2 (5 bases each). The CDR3 has 13 amino acids. Looked up from germline, CDR1 is SGHTA and CDR2 is FQGNSA. The ends were cut back, 2 bases at V and 3 bases at J, with 8 bases in the middle. The CDR3, as DNA: TGTGCCAGCAGCTTATGGGACGGCTACGAGCAGTACGTC. Translated, it gives CASSLWDGYEQYV.

There are a few counts of this clonotype. The chain links TRBV6-1 to TRBJ2-5; maybe TRBD2 (5 bases). The CDR3 is 14 residues long. The germline V gene encodes CDR1 MNHNS and CDR2 SASEGT. V was shortened by 8 bases and J by 7 bases, with 20 bases between the two germline ends. CDR3 DNA: TGTGCCAGCTCAACGGAGACTACACTGGTGACCCAGTACTTC. Protein sequence: CASSTETTLVTQYF.

The CDR3 DNA follows: TGTGCCAGCAGCTTAAGCTGGGGGGATAGAGGCGTCAATGAGCAGTTCTTC. Translated, it gives CASSLSWGDRGVNEQFF. V and J are TRBV11-1 and TRBJ2-1; D might be TRBD2 (6 bases). The CDR3 is 17 residues long. Germline V CDR1 and CDR2: SGHAT, FQDESV (reference sequence). Trimming cost V 2 bases and J 6 bases, with 20 bases left between them.

The chain recombines TRBV10-1 with TRBJ2-7; TRBD2 might be the D (5 bases). The CDR3 is 13 residues long. Germline values: CDR1 WNHNN, CDR2 SYGVQD (reference sequence). Trimming took 6 bases from V and 7 from J, leaving 16 bases between them. In DNA form, the CDR3 reads TGCGCCAGCAGCAAACCCGAGGGCAGAGAGCAGTACTTC. Encoded protein: CASSKPEGREQYF.